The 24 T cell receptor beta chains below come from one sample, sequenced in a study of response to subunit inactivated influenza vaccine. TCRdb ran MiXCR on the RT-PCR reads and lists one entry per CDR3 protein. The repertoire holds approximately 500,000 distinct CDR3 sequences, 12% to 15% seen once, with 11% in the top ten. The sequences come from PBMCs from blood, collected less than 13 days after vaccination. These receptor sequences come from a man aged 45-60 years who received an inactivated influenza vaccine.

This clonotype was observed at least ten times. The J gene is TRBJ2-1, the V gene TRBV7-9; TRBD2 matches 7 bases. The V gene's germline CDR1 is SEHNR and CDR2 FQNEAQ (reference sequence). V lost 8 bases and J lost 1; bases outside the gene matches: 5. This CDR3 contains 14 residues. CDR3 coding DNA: TGTGCCAGCCGGGGGGTCTCGTCCTACAATGAGCAGTTCTTC. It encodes CASRGVSSYNEQFF.

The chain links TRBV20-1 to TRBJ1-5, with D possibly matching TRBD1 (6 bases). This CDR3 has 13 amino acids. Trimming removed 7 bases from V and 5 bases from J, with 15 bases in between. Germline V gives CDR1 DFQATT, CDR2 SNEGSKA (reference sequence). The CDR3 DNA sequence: TGCAGTGTGGGGCAGGGGCGGGATCAGCCCCAGCATTTT. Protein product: CSVGQGRDQPQHF.

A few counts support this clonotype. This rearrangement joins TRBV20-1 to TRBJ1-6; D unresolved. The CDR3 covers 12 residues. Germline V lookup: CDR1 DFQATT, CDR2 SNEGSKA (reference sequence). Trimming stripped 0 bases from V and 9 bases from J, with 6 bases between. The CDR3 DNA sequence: TGCAGTGCTAGAGAGGGCCCTTCACCCCTCCACTTT. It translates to CSAREGPSPLHF.

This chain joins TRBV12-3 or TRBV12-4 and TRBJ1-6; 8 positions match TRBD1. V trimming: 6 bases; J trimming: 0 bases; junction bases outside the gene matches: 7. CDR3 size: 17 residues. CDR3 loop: CASRGGQDSSYNSPLHF. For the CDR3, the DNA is TGTGCCAGCAGGGGGGGACAGGACAGCTCCTATAATTCACCCCTCCACTTT.

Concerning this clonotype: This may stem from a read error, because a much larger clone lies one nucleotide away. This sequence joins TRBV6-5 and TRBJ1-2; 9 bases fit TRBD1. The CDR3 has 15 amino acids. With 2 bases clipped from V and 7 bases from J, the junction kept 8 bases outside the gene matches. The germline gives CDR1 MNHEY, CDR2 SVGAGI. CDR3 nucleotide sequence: TGTGCCAGCAGTTACACCGGGACAGGGAGTGCTGGCTACACCTTC. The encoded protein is CASSYTGTGSAGYTF.

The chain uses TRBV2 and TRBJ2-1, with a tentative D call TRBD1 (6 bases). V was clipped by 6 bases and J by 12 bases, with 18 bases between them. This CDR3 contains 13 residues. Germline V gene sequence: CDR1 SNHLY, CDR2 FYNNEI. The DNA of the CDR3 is TGTGCCAGCAGGTCTGGACAGTCGCAAGTGCAGTTCTTC. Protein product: CASRSGQSQVQFF.

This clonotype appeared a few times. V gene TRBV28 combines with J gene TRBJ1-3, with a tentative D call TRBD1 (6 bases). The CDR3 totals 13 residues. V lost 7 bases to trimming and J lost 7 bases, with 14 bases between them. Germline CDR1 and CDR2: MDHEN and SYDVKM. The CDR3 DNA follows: TGTGCCAGCACGACGGGACAACTCAACACCATATATTTT. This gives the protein CASTTGQLNTIYF.

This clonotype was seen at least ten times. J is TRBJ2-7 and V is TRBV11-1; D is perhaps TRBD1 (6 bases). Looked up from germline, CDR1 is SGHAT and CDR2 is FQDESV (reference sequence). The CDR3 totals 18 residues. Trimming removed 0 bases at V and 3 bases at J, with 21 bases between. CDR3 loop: CASSLASGFVQGVYEQYF. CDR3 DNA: TGTGCCAGCAGCTTAGCTTCGGGGTTCGTACAGGGTGTCTACGAGCAGTACTTC.

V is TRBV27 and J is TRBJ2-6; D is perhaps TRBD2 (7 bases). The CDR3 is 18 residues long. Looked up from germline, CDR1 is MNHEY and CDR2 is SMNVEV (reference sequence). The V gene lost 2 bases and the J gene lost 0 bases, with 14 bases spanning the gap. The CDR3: CASSLEGGPLSGANVLTF. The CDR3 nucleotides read TGTGCCAGCAGTTTAGAGGGGGGGCCTCTCTCTGGGGCCAACGTCCTGACTTTC.

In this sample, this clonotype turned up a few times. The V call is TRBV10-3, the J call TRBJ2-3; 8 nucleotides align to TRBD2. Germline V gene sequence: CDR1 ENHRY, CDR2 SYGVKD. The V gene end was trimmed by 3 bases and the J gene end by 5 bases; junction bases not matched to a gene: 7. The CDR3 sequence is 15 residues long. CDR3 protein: CAISDQPAGGDTQYF. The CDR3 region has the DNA TGTGCCATCAGTGACCAGCCCGCGGGGGGAGATACGCAGTATTTT.

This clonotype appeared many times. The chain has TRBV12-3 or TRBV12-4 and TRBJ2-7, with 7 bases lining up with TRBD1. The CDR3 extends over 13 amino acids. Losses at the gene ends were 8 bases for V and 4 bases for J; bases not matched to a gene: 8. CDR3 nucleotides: TGTGCCAGCCGCCGGGACAGTCGATACGAGCAGTACTTC. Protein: CASRRDSRYEQYF.

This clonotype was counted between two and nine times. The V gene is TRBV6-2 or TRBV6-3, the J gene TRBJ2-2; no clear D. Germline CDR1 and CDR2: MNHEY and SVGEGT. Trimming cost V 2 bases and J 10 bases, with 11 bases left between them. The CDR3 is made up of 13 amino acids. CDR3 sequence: CASSYLFPSELFF. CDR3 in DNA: TGTGCCAGCAGTTACCTTTTCCCGTCGGAGCTGTTTTTT.

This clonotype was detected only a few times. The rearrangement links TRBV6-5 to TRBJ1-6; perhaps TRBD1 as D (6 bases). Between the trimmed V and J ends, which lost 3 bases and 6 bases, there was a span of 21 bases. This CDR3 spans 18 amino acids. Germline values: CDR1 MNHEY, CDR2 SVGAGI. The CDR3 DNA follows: TGTGCCAGCAGTTATTACCGGGCGCACGGGACAACTAATTCACCCCTCCACTTT. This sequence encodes CASSYYRAHGTTNSPLHF.

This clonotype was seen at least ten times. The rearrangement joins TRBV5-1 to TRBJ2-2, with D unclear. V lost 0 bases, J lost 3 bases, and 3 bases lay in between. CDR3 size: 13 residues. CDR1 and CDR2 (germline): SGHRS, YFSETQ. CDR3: CASSLGYTGELFF. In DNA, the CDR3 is TGCGCCAGCAGCTTGGGGTACACCGGGGAGCTGTTTTTT.

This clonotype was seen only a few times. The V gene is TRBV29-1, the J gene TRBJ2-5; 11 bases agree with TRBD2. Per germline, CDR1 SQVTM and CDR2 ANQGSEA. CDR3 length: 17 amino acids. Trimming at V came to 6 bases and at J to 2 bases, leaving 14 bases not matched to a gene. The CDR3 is CSVQDPLAGGYQETQYF. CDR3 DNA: TGCAGCGTCCAAGACCCGCTAGCGGGAGGCTATCAAGAGACCCAGTACTTC.

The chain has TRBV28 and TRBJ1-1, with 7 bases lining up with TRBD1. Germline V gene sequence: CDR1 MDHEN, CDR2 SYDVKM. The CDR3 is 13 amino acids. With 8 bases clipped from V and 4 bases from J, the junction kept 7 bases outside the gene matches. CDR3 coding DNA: TGTGCCAGCGGGGGCAGGGGGGGCACTGAAGCTTTCTTT. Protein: CASGGRGGTEAFF.

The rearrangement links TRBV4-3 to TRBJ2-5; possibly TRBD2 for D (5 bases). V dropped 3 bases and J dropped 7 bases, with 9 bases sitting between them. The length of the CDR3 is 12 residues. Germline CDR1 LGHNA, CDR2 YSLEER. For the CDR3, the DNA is TGCGCCAGCAGCCACGCCCGGGGGACCCAGTACTTC. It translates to CASSHARGTQYF.

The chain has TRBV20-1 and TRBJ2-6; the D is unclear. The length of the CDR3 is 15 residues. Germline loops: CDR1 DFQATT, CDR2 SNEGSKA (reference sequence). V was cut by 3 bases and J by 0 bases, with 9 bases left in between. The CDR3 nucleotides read TGCAGTGCTAGTAACAGTGACTCTGGGGCCAACGTCCTGACTTTC. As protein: CSASNSDSGANVLTF.

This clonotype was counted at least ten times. The CDR3 loop reads CASSLGQGTNTWEKLFF. The CDR3 DNA is TGTGCCAGCAGTTTAGGGCAGGGGACGAATACGTGGGAAAAACTGTTTTTT. V and J are TRBV28 and TRBJ1-4, with a tentative D call TRBD1 (6 bases). The ends were cut back, 2 bases at V and 8 bases at J, with 21 bases in the middle. Germline CDR1 is MDHEN and CDR2 is SYDVKM. The CDR3 extends over 17 amino acids.

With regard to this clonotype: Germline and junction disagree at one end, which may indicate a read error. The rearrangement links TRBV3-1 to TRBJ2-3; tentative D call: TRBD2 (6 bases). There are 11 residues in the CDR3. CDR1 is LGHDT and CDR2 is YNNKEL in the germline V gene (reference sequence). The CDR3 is CASSQAAGLDF. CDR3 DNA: TGTGCCAGCAGCCAAGCCGCGGGGTTGGATTTT.

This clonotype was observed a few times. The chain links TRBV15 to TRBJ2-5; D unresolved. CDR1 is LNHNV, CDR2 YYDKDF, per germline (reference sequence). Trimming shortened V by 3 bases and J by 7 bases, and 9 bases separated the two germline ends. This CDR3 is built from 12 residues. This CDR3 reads CATSSVSGTQYF. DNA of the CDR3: TGTGCCACCAGCAGCGTTAGTGGGACCCAGTACTTC.

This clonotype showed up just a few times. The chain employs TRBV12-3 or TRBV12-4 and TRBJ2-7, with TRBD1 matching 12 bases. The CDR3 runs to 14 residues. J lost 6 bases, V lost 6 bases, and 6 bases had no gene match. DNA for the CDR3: TGTGCCAGCAGGTCCGGGACAGGGGGCTCCGAGCAGTACTTC. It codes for CASRSGTGGSEQYF.

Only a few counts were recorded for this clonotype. The CDR3 nucleotides read TGCGCCAGCAGCTTGGGACGGCGACAAGAGACCCAGTACTTC. It encodes CASSLGRRQETQYF. The rearrangement joins TRBV5-1 to TRBJ2-5; D remains unclear. The CDR3 contains 14 residues. V shed 0 bases and J shed 2 bases, with 8 bases lying between them. The germline gives CDR1 SGHRS, CDR2 YFSETQ.

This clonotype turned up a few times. Here the CDR3 reads CASSLFAGKTSTDTQYF. CDR3 coding DNA: TGTGCCAGCAGCTTATTCGCGGGGAAAACTAGCACAGATACGCAGTATTTT. This chain links TRBV7-2 with TRBJ2-3, with D perhaps TRBD2 (6 bases). Germline values: CDR1 SGHTA, CDR2 FQGNSA. V was pared by 2 bases and J by 0 bases, with 15 bases between. This CDR3 spans 17 amino acids.